The sequence of this T cell receptor beta chain was determined in a study of human T cells and chemical hapten exposure. Study overall: Patches with 0.01% DPC went on the upper back, and the tests were read at 6 days.

CDR1 MGHRA and CDR2 YSYEKL come from the germline V gene. V was pared by 3 bases and J by 2 bases, with 9 bases between. CDR3 length: 14 residues. The time point here: patch test 1, 2 weeks after DPC sensitization. Indicated treatment: therapeutic diphenylcyclopropenone sensitization with weekly scalp DPC. This clonotype has a count of ten or more. The antigen is unknown. Study-wide findings and caveats: Higher patch test scores went with higher counts of PT1 expanded TCRs.

TCRdb analysed the RACE reads with MiXCR anew, one entry per CDR3 protein. The sample carries around 380,000 distinct CDR3 sequences, roughly 4.8% recorded once. The chain combines TRBV4-1 with TRBJ2-3, with D tentatively TRBD1 or TRBD2 (5 bases each). The sequences come from whole blood, collected in connection with sensitization to the hapten diphenylcyclopropenone (DPC). The clonotype comes from a woman aged 50 to 60 with alopecia areata. Some clones in this sample may be carry-over from other donors' samples. DNA for the CDR3: TGCGCCAGCAGCCACCCTGGGACCACAGATACGCAGTATTTT. It encodes CASSHPGTTDTQYF.